This T cell receptor beta chain was documented in a study of beta chain features in type 1 diabetes. Overall study: Summed over all samples, the examined sorted cells came to 100 million to 130 million.

The trim removed 2 bases at V and 2 bases at J, leaving 11 bases unmatched. Germline values: CDR1 LGHNA, CDR2 YNFKEQ. The CDR3 is 18 residues long. This clone was picked up a small number of times. Its antigen is as yet unknown. Sequencing targeted expressed TCRB transcripts, as all isolated RNA had been reverse transcribed. Clones were read by immunoSEQ multiplex PCR, and TCRdb kept only the in-frame ones, dropping some. Of under 150,000 clones detected, around 15% appear once; the ten largest clones hold about 2.4%. Purity (above 95%) was reached by all sorted populations. Broader study findings: There was a moderate but significant shortening of TCRB CDR3s in all four CD4+ subsets of Type 1 diabetes patients. In type 1 diabetes patients, VDJ junctions had fewer insertions; deletions at these junctions were more frequent.

The sequence was obtained from a man between 18 and 29 years old with type 1 diabetes. The rearrangement joins TRBV4-2 to TRBJ2-3; TRBD2 matches 9 bases. The sequenced sample consisted of central memory CD4+ T cells from blood. The CDR3 DNA reads TGTGCCAGCAGCCAAAATAGCGGGGGCGGGAGGGCCACAGATACGCAGTATTTT. It yields the protein CASSQNSGGGRATDTQYF.